Below, 17 T cell receptor beta chains from the same sample are listed, as sequenced in a study of blood T cell repertoires in COVID-19. Here immunoSEQ multiplex PCR was the method, and the copy in TCRdb shows in-frame clones only, minus some. The sample shows some 220,000 clones, roughly 91% of them seen only once. Sequencing input: peripheral blood. Receptors originate from a man aged 30 to 39 with COVID-19, enrolled during active disease.

The chain uses TRBV3-1 (or the pseudogene TRBV3-2) and TRBJ2-2, with TRBD1 identical over 9 bases. The CDR3 sequence is 16 residues long. Germline CDR1 LGHDT, CDR2 YNNKEL (reference sequence). V shed 4 bases and J 5 bases; nucleotides not matched to a gene: 8. The CDR3 protein is CASSLGTGWRTGELFF. The DNA for the CDR3 is TGTGCCAGCAGCCTAGGGACAGGGTGGAGGACCGGGGAGCTGTTTTTT.

CDR3 loop: CASSPLVVLGAFF. The CDR3 DNA follows: TGTGCCAGCAGCCCCTTAGTGGTTCTTGGAGCTTTCTTT. V and J are TRBV7-9 and TRBJ1-1; D unresolved. The germline V gene encodes CDR1 SEHNR and CDR2 FQNEAQ (reference sequence). V lost 5 bases and J lost 10, with 17 bases in between. The CDR3 extends over 13 amino acids.

This sequence joins TRBV21-1 and TRBJ2-7; the listed D gene, TRBD2, was not tested against the DNA. TRBV21-1 is given as a pseudogene. The CDR3 has 14 residues. For the CDR3, the DNA is TGTGCCAGCAGCAAAGTGGCGGGGCGCGACGAGCAGTACTTC. Amino acids: CASSKVAGRDEQYF.

The rearrangement uses TRBV7-9 and TRBJ2-1; weak D call: TRBD2 (6 bases). Germline CDR1 is SEHNR and CDR2 is FQNEAQ (reference sequence). The CDR3 length is 17 residues. V lost 5 bases and J 4 bases, leaving 21 bases between the germline ends. DNA for the CDR3: TGTGCCAGCAGCGCCCGGCGGGGATTAGGCGGTTACAATGAGCAGTTCTTC. Its protein product is CASSARRGLGGYNEQFF.

The J gene is TRBJ2-5, the V gene TRBV18; 9 bases line up with TRBD1. Looked up from germline, CDR1 is KGHSH and CDR2 is LQKENI. Trimming at V came to 5 bases and at J to 3 bases, leaving 4 bases not matched to a gene. This CDR3 contains 14 residues. The CDR3 DNA reads TGTGCCAGCTCATTACGGACAGGGGAAGAGACCCAGTACTTC. This translates into CASSLRTGEETQYF. Combining the CDR3 with reference TRBV18 and TRBJ2-5 gives the whole variable domain NAGVMQNPRHLVRRRGQEARLRCSPMKGHSHVYWYRQLPEEGLKFMVYLQKENIIDESGMPKERFSAEFPKEGPSILRIQQVVRGDSAAYFCASSLRTGEETQYFGPGTRLLVL.

The rearrangement uses TRBV13 and TRBJ2-5; a weak D match, TRBD2 (6 bases). The CDR3 runs 20 residues. Per the germline V gene, CDR1 is PRHDT and CDR2 is FYEKMQ (reference sequence). V gave up 2 bases and J gave up 5 bases, with 30 bases separating them. Here the CDR3 DNA reads TGTGCCAGCAGCTTATCCCTTTGGATTGGTGAAGCGGGTGAGATGGAGACCCAGTACTTC. It specifies CASSLSLWIGEAGEMETQYF. Full variable domain (outside the CDR3, taken from reference TRBV13 and TRBJ2-5): AAGVIQSPRHLIKEKRETATLKCYPIPRHDTVYWYQQGPGQDPQFLISFYEKMQSDKGSIPDRFSAQQFSDYHSELNMSSLELGDSALYFCASSLSLWIGEAGEMETQYFGPGTRLLVL.

The V call is TRBV10-1, the J call TRBJ2-5; 9 nucleotides agree with TRBD1. The CDR3 runs to 14 residues. V lost 2 bases to trimming and J lost 2 bases; unmatched junction nucleotides: 0. In germline, CDR1 is WNHNN, CDR2 SYGVQD (reference sequence). DNA of the CDR3: TGCGCCAGCAGTGAGGGACAGGGGCAAGAGACCCAGTACTTC. The encoded protein is CASSEGQGQETQYF.

The chain joins TRBV4-2 to TRBJ1-1; no firm D call. Trimming removed 4 bases at V and 1 base at J, with 13 bases between. The CDR3 has 15 amino acids. Looked up from germline, CDR1 is LGHNA and CDR2 is YNFKEQ. CDR3 sequence: CASSPINGGNTEAFF. The CDR3 nucleotides are TGTGCCAGCAGCCCCATAAACGGTGGGAACACTGAAGCTTTCTTT.

The chain couples TRBV19 to TRBJ1-2, with TRBD1 matching 8 bases. The J segment lost 9 bases and the V segment lost 2 bases, leaving 17 bases of the junction unmatched. The CDR3 loop spans 17 amino acids. The germline V gene encodes CDR1 LNHDA and CDR2 SQIVND (reference sequence). The CDR3, as DNA: TGTGCCAGTAGTATAATAGGACAGGGCGGTATCAGCGGAAGCTACACCTTC. Translated: CASSIIGQGGISGSYTF.

This rearrangement joins TRBV11-3 to TRBJ1-1; 8 positions match TRBD1. The CDR3 length is 14 residues. J lost 2 bases, V lost 5 bases, and 4 bases had no gene match. CDR1 and CDR2 from the germline V gene are SGHNT and YENEEA. CDR3 residues: CASSRQGLNTEAFF. CDR3 in DNA: TGTGCCAGCAGCCGACAGGGGTTAAACACTGAAGCTTTCTTT.

CDR3 sequence reads: CASSDARTGFNSPLHF. The DNA of the CDR3 is TGTGCCAGCAGCGATGCCCGGACAGGGTTTAATTCACCCCTCCACTTT. The chain couples TRBV5-4 to TRBJ1-6; 8 positions match TRBD1. The V gene end was trimmed by 4 bases and the J gene end by 6 bases; junction bases not matched to a gene: 9. Germline V gene lookup returns CDR1 SGHNT and CDR2 YYREEE (reference sequence). The CDR3 extends over 16 amino acids.

The chain couples TRBV7-2 to TRBJ2-1; D is undetermined. This CDR3 spans 15 amino acids. Germline CDR1 is SGHTA and CDR2 is FQGNSA. The V gene lost 1 base and the J gene lost 2 bases, with 9 bases spanning the gap. In nucleotides, the CDR3 is TGTGCCAGCAGCTTAGACTATTCTACCTACAATGAGCAGTTCTTC. Its protein product is CASSLDYSTYNEQFF. Variable domain in full (rest from reference TRBV7-2 and TRBJ2-1): GAGVSQSPSNKVTEKGKDVELRCDPISGHTALYWYRQSLGQGLEFLIYFQGNSAPDKSGLPSDRFSAERTGGSVSTLTIQRTQQEDSAVYLCASSLDYSTYNEQFFGPGTRLTVL.

About this clone: Mismatch with germline at one junction end may stem from a read error. The chain employs TRBV29-1 and TRBJ1-1; TRBD1 is a possible D gene (6 bases). This CDR3 comprises 13 residues. Germline lookup yields CDR1 SQVTM and CDR2 ANQGSEA. In DNA, the CDR3 is TGCAGCGGACGGGGGGCAGGGAACAATGAAGCTTTCTTT. It specifies CSGRGAGNNEAFF.

This clone has only one observation. J is TRBJ1-1 and V is TRBV5-1; TRBD1 matches at 10 bases. Per germline, CDR1 SGHRS and CDR2 YFSETQ. The CDR3 is 13 residues long. J gave up 5 bases and V 4 bases, and 2 bases lay outside the gene matches. The CDR3 bases are TGCGCCAGCAGCATGGGACAGGGGACTGAAGCTTTCTTT. Protein product: CASSMGQGTEAFF.

The chain's CDR3 is CASRARQGPTNTEAFF. The CDR3 DNA reads TGCGCCAGCCGTGCCCGACAGGGGCCCACGAACACTGAAGCTTTCTTT. This sequence joins TRBV4-1 and TRBJ1-1; 8 bases are shared with TRBD1. Germline assignment: CDR1 MGHRA and CDR2 YSYEKL. After removal of 8 bases from V and 1 base from J, the junction contained 12 bases not matched to a gene. This CDR3 is built from 16 residues.

J is TRBJ1-3 and V is TRBV19; TRBD1 might be the D (6 bases). The CDR3 is made up of 16 amino acids. Trimming removed 3 bases at V and 2 bases at J, with 14 bases between. Per germline, CDR1 LNHDA and CDR2 SQIVND (reference sequence). In DNA form, the CDR3 reads TGTGCCAGTAGTATCGTACAGGGTCTGACTGGAAACACCATATATTTT. Translation: CASSIVQGLTGNTIYF.

The chain joins TRBV5-5 to TRBJ2-5, with D maybe TRBD1 (6 bases). CDR3 length: 15 residues. V dropped 1 base and J dropped 6 bases, with 16 bases sitting between them. Germline V gene lookup returns CDR1 SGHKS and CDR2 YYEKEE (reference sequence). CDR3 region: CASSLRDINPKTQYF. The CDR3 coding sequence is TGTGCCAGCAGCTTGCGGGACATTAATCCCAAGACCCAGTACTTC.